This TCR beta chain emerged from a study of cytomegalovirus exposure and HLA in healthy donors. Background on the study: Earlier findings included about 120 million unique TCR beta sequences obtained from 150 million to 200 million T cells.

Regarding the study as a whole: The dataset shows that most TCR sequences were rare, while some public TCRs occurred in many donors.

This PCR relied on a set of 60 Vbeta primers and 13 Jbeta primers. Produced via immunoSEQ multiplex PCR; TCRdb's table is partial and in-frame only. The sample has approximately 77,000 clones; around 79% are singletons. At sampling all donors were nominally healthy, likely with unrecorded immune exposures. Regarding this clone: Antigen: not known.

With V trimmed by 4 bases and J by 6 bases, 10 bases remained unmatched. The CDR3 is made up of 16 amino acids. Germline lookup yields CDR1 LGHNT and CDR2 FRNRAP. Sequencing was carried out using PBMCs. The origin of this receptor is a man aged 35-49 years in good health and CMV-seronegative. This chain uses TRBV12-5 with TRBJ2-1; 9 nucleotides align to TRBD1. Written as DNA, the CDR3 is TGTGCTAGTGGTTCCCGAGGGGGGGGACAGGGCAATGAGCAGTTCTTC. This encodes CASGSRGGGQGNEQFF.